This TCR beta chain is from a study of blood T cell repertoires in COVID-19. Study-wide background: Some COVID-19 samples were acute and others convalescent; all came from the United States, Italy and Spain. PBMCs, B-cell-depleted T cells, or T cells were the source of the cDNA or gDNA that made up the material.

Authors' data handling: Amplifying reference gene primers gave estimates of nucleated cell counts. This table comes from immunoSEQ multiplex PCR, and its TCRdb copy is limited to in-frame clones, with some not included. The V and J calls and clone size come from that table; D and trimming were worked out from the DNA. The table includes roughly 100,000 clones, 69% detected once. Trimming took off 1 base at V and 0 bases at J, with 9 bases between the two ends. From germline, CDR1 is LGHNA and CDR2 YSLEER. The CDR3 consists of 15 residues. V gene TRBV4-3 combines with J gene TRBJ1-1; D is undetermined. This sequence originates from a man at least 80 years old with acute or convalescent COVID-19. Material: peripheral blood. DNA for the CDR3: TGCGCCAGCAGCCAAGGGTCAACAGTGAACACTGAAGCTTTCTTT. Amino acids: CASSQGSTVNTEAFF.